The clone carrying this TCR beta chain was observed once. The antigen remains unidentified. The data derive from a study of cytomegalovirus exposure and HLA in healthy donors. Study in general: The 90 to 150 validation repertoires, a later analysis reported, used the same platform as the approximately 670 repertoires from the first cohort. General study findings and limits: Most TCR sequences were rare, but some public TCRs occurred in many donors.

Per germline, CDR1 SGHDT and CDR2 YYEEEE. Trimming cost V 4 bases and J 5 bases; bases outside gene matches: 6. The CDR3 runs 15 residues. Using immunoSEQ multiplex PCR, the repertoire was profiled, and TCRdb retains in-frame clones only, with some absent. Among 76,000 or so clones listed, around 94% were seen once. Separate from the approximately 670-subject first cohort, the roughly 120-subject validation cohort was the one that the donors belonged to. This chain joins TRBV5-6 and TRBJ2-2, with TRBD2 matching 9 bases. The sequenced sample consisted of PBMCs. The clonotype was recovered from a woman between 18 and 29 years old in good health and CMV-seronegative. CDR3 in amino acids: CASSPPAGGTGELFF. CDR3 nucleotide sequence: TGTGCCAGCAGCCCCCCGGCGGGAGGGACCGGGGAGCTGTTTTTT. Together with reference TRBV5-6 and TRBJ2-2, the CDR3 gives the full variable domain: DAGVTQSPTHLIKTRGQQVTLRCSPKSGHDTVSWYQQALGQGPQFIFQYYEEEERQRGNFPDRFSGHQFPNYSSELNVNALLLGDSALYLCASSPPAGGTGELFFGEGSRLTVL.